This T cell receptor beta chain emerged from a study of spatial heterogeneity in lung cancer. For this clonotype: The antigen is undetermined. The junction does not match germline at one end; this may be a read error.

Germline V gene lookup returns CDR1 SEHNR and CDR2 FQNEAQ (reference sequence). This CDR3 has 17 amino acids. Whole-study results and caveats: Ubiquitous, expanded tumor-derived TCRs were more frequently observed in blood at resection than at follow-up.

A single record per CDR3 protein comes from TCRdb applying MiXCR to the 5' RACE reads. This table has more than 30,000 distinct CDR3 sequences, about 10% appearing once. The time point: blood at routine non-recurrence follow-up after resection. The authors sequenced whole RNA from tumor, nontumor lung or frozen PBMC without sorting. The TCR was taken from a female donor with early-stage non-small cell lung cancer. The gene calls are TRBV7-9 and TRBJ2-6; perhaps TRBD1 as D (6 bases). The input for sequencing was PBMCs, taken at follow-up. The CDR3 is CASSLAGASSGANVLTF. As DNA, the CDR3 is TGTGCCAGCAGTTTAGCAGGGGCCTCATCTGGGGCCAACGTCCTGACTTTC.